These 20 T cell receptor beta chains originate from one sample sequenced in a study of cytomegalovirus exposure and HLA in healthy donors. Use of 60 Vbeta and 13 Jbeta primers characterized the PCR. TCRdb's copy holds only in-frame clones and misses some; the assay was immunoSEQ multiplex PCR. The sample includes over 100,000 clones, roughly 9% of them seen just once. Sequenced input: PBMCs. The receptors here all came from a woman aged 35 to 49 in good health and CMV-seropositive.

About this clone: Different DNA sequences within this sample yield the same CDR3. V gene TRBV10-2 combines with J gene TRBJ2-7, with a possible D match to TRBD2 (5 bases). This CDR3 has 13 amino acids. V gave up 4 bases and J gave up 3 bases, with 10 bases separating them. In germline, CDR1 is WSHSY, CDR2 SAAADI. Here the CDR3 DNA reads TGCGCCAGCAGTGGCGGGTTCTACTACGAGCAGTACTTC. Protein sequence: CASSGGFYYEQYF.

This rearrangement joins TRBV7-6 to TRBJ2-3, with 10 positions matching TRBD2. Germline V CDR1 and CDR2: SGHVS, FNYEAQ. V shed 1 base and J 8 bases; nucleotides not matched to a gene: 6. This CDR3 has 15 amino acids. The CDR3 sequence: CASSLDPSGGGTQYF. The CDR3 nucleotides are TGTGCCAGCAGCTTAGACCCTAGCGGGGGAGGTACGCAGTATTTT.

The chain links TRBV5-6 to TRBJ1-2; weak D call: TRBD1 (6 bases). Per the germline V gene, CDR1 is SGHDT and CDR2 is YYEEEE. V was shortened by 0 bases and J by 2 bases, with 14 bases between the two germline ends. There are 16 residues in the CDR3. Here the CDR3 reads CASSLGRGGENYGYTF. CDR3 DNA: TGTGCCAGCAGCTTGGGGAGAGGGGGGGAGAACTATGGCTACACCTTC.

V and J are TRBV7-9 and TRBJ2-7, with no clear D. The CDR3 runs to 12 residues. The germline V gene has CDR1 SEHNR and CDR2 FQNEAQ (reference sequence). V lost 5 bases and J 2 bases, leaving 7 bases between the germline ends. In nucleotides, the CDR3 is TGTGCCAGCAGCGACTCCCCCTACGAGCAGTACTTC. Amino acid sequence: CASSDSPYEQYF.

V is TRBV7-2 and J is TRBJ2-3; 7 bases agree with TRBD1. This CDR3 has 12 amino acids. Germline V gene sequence: CDR1 SGHTA, CDR2 FQGNSA. The trim removed 5 bases at V and 6 bases at J, leaving 2 bases unmatched. The CDR3 loop reads CASSQGGDTQYF. The CDR3 DNA sequence: TGTGCCAGCAGCCAAGGGGGCGATACGCAGTATTTT.

The V gene is TRBV9, the J gene TRBJ1-3, with 8 bases matching TRBD1. Germline-derived CDR1 and CDR2 are SGDLS and YYNGEE. The junction had 6 bases not matched to a gene; V was cut back by 3 bases and J by 4 bases. The CDR3 spans 15 residues. The CDR3 protein is CASSAGTGLGNTIYF. CDR3 coding DNA: TGTGCCAGCAGCGCCGGGACAGGATTGGGAAACACCATATATTTT.

V gene TRBV6-1 combines with J gene TRBJ2-2, with D maybe TRBD1 (6 bases). This CDR3 has 13 amino acids. Germline lookup yields CDR1 MNHNS and CDR2 SASEGT. Trimming shortened V by 5 bases and J by 6 bases, and 10 bases separated the two germline ends. CDR3 residues: CASSSQGAGELFF. CDR3 nucleotide sequence: TGTGCCAGCAGTTCACAGGGTGCCGGGGAGCTGTTTTTT.

The genes are TRBV19 and TRBJ1-3; 7 nucleotides line up with TRBD1. The germline V gene encodes CDR1 LNHDA and CDR2 SQIVND (reference sequence). The CDR3 consists of 14 residues. V lost 7 bases, J lost 4 bases, and 7 bases stayed unmatched. This chain's CDR3 is CASTAGDRGNTIYF. The CDR3 DNA reads as TGTGCCAGTACCGCCGGGGACAGAGGAAACACCATATATTTT. The entire variable domain, with the rest obtained from reference TRBV19 and TRBJ1-3, is as follows: DGGITQSPKYLFRKEGQNVTLSCEQNLNHDAMYWYRQDPGQGLRLIYYSQIVNDFQKGDIAEGYSVSREKKESFPLTVTSAQKNPTAFYLCASTAGDRGNTIYFGEGSWLTVV.

There are a few counts of this clone. An end of the junction does not agree with germline; a read error may underlie this. The chain has TRBV19 and TRBJ1-5, with unresolved D. This CDR3 has 19 residues. CDR1 is LNHDA, CDR2 SQIVND, per germline (reference sequence). The CDR3 sequence is CASSMLLPMDSYSNQPQHF. In DNA, the CDR3 is TGTGCCAGTAGTATGCTACTCCCGATGGATAGTTACAGCAATCAACCCCAGCATTTT.

The V call is TRBV28, the J call TRBJ2-7; 8 bases agree with TRBD1. The junction had 9 bases not matched to a gene; V was cut back by 8 bases and J by 0 bases. The CDR3 sequence is 15 residues long. Germline-derived CDR1 and CDR2 are MDHEN and SYDVKM. This CDR3 is CASLLGGTGSYEQYF. CDR3 nucleotides: TGTGCCAGCCTACTCGGCGGGACAGGCTCCTACGAGCAGTACTTC.

This clone was recorded a few times. The V gene is TRBV6-4, the J gene TRBJ2-3; D is possibly TRBD1 (6 bases). V lost 7 bases and J 0 bases, leaving 14 bases between the germline ends. The germline CDR1 and CDR2 sequences are MRHNA and SNTAGT. The CDR3 sequence is 15 residues long. The CDR3 here is CASKRTATSTDTQYF. DNA for the CDR3: TGTGCCAGCAAACGGACAGCTACCAGCACAGATACGCAGTATTTT.

The chain is built from TRBV18 and TRBJ1-1, with 9 nucleotides matching TRBD1. With 5 bases clipped from V and 6 bases from J, the junction kept 7 bases outside the gene matches. There are 14 residues in the CDR3. Germline lookup yields CDR1 KGHSH and CDR2 LQKENI. The CDR3 protein is CASSETGGAAEAFF. In nucleotides, the CDR3 is TGTGCCAGCTCAGAAACAGGGGGCGCGGCTGAAGCTTTCTTT.

There are a few counts of this clone. This chain uses TRBV5-1 with TRBJ1-5; D is perhaps TRBD1 (5 bases). The germline V gene has CDR1 SGHRS and CDR2 YFSETQ. Trimming removed 3 bases from V and 6 bases from J, with 16 bases in between. This CDR3 spans 15 amino acids. CDR3 in DNA: TGCGCCAGCAGCTGGCTTCCAGGGAGGGGTCAGCCCCAGCATTTT. It is translated as CASSWLPGRGQPQHF.

With regard to this clone: Because it lacks the conserved phenylalanine or tryptophan at the end, this CDR3 is likely a read error. This chain uses TRBV6-1 with TRBJ1-5; D ambiguous. Germline V CDR1 and CDR2: MNHNS, SASEGT. The CDR3 is 16 residues long. V was clipped by 8 bases and J by 0 bases, with 17 bases between them. The CDR3 nucleotides are TGTGCCAGCTGTGCCAGAGAAACCTATAGCAATCAGCCCCAGCATTTG. It specifies CASCARETYSNQPQHL.

Details on this clone: Other DNA sequences within the sample encode an identical CDR3. V is TRBV14 and J is TRBJ2-5, with D possibly being TRBD1 (6 bases). Trimming pared 1 base from V and 5 bases from J, leaving 17 bases between. This CDR3 region has 16 residues. Germline V gives CDR1 SGHDN, CDR2 FVKESK. CDR3 sequence: CASSQALQGWGETQYF. CDR3 bases: TGTGCCAGCAGCCAAGCGCTACAGGGTTGGGGCGAGACCCAGTACTTC.

A few counts support this clone. This chain connects TRBV4-3 to TRBJ1-2, with 7 bases identical to TRBD1. CDR3 length: 17 residues. With V trimmed by 4 bases and J by 3 bases, 14 bases remained unmatched. Germline lookup yields CDR1 LGHNA and CDR2 YSLEER. The CDR3 sequence: CASSRKFGTEEDYGYTF. The CDR3 DNA sequence: TGCGCCAGCAGCCGCAAATTTGGGACAGAAGAGGACTATGGCTACACCTTC.

In this sample, this clone turned up a few times. The chain carries TRBV2 and TRBJ2-1; weak D call: TRBD2 (5 bases). Trimming removed 7 bases at V and 8 bases at J, with 12 bases between. In germline, CDR1 is SNHLY, CDR2 FYNNEI. The CDR3 runs 12 residues. CDR3 in DNA: TGTGCCAGCAAGAAGGGAGTCGATGAGCAGTTCTTC. Translated: CASKKGVDEQFF. The complete variable domain, with remaining parts taken from reference TRBV2 and TRBJ2-1, reads EPEVTQTPSHQVTQMGQEVILRCVPISNHLYFYWYRQILGQKVEFLVSFYNNEISEKSEIFDDQFSVERPDGSNFTLKIRSTKLEDSAMYFCASKKGVDEQFFGPGTRLTVL.

CDR3 bases: TGTGCCAGCAGCTTAGATCTAGCCAAAAACATTCAGTACTTC. Protein sequence: CASSLDLAKNIQYF. The gene calls are TRBV7-2 and TRBJ2-4, with D unresolved. CDR3 size: 14 residues. Per germline, CDR1 SGHTA and CDR2 FQGNSA. Trimming removed 1 base at V and 0 bases at J, with 4 bases between.

The gene calls are TRBV19 and TRBJ1-2; 7 bases are a match to TRBD1. Losses at the gene ends were 6 bases for V and 6 bases for J; bases not matched to a gene: 10. This CDR3 spans 14 amino acids. Looked up from germline, CDR1 is LNHDA and CDR2 is SQIVND (reference sequence). In DNA form, the CDR3 reads TGTGCCAGTAGCCGCCCACAGGGGACGGATGGCTACACCTTC. Translating gives CASSRPQGTDGYTF.

The chain uses TRBV14 and TRBJ2-1; 9 positions agree with TRBD1. Trimming took 3 bases from V and 5 from J; bases not matched to a gene: 8. This CDR3 comprises 16 residues. The germline V gene encodes CDR1 SGHDN and CDR2 FVKESK. The CDR3 bases are TGTGCCAGCAGCCACCGCCCGGGACAGGGAGACAATGAGCAGTTCTTC. This codes for CASSHRPGQGDNEQFF.